This T cell receptor beta chain was documented in a study of T cells expressing NK-cell markers. For the study at large: The study drew TCR beta repertoires from sorted CD3+CD56+NKG2C+, CD3+CD56+NKG2C- and CD3+CD56-NKG2C+ T cells. Eight donors were sequenced, seven testing HCMV-seropositive and one testing seronegative.

Study-wide results and limits: The CD3+CD56-NKG2C+ fraction of a handful of donors was also led by these clonotypes.

The CDR3 length is 14 residues. Germline V gene sequence: CDR1 SGDLS, CDR2 YYNGEE. Comment on this clonotype: Its antigen is still unknown.

From its re-call of the 5' RACE reads, TCRdb lists each CDR3 protein once, without DNA. The sample totals 300,000 or so distinct CDR3 sequences. The V call is TRBV9, the J call TRBJ2-7; the D call from TCRdb, TRBD1, cannot be confirmed without DNA. This receptor was taken from a woman aged 18-70 years in good health. The sequenced material came from blood T cells: a sorted CD56 or NKG2C T cell subset, CD4+ or CD8+ T cells, or bulk PBMC T cells (not recorded which). CDR3 loop: CASSPRGRDHEQYF.